Described below is a single T cell receptor beta chain sequence and its context. Looked up from germline, CDR1 is SGHTA and CDR2 is FQGNSA. The CDR3 is made up of 14 amino acids. The V and J ends lost 2 bases and 3 bases respectively, with 7 bases between them. This sample was included in a study of blood T cell repertoires in COVID-19. Study-level information: COVID-19 samples collected from the United States, Italy and Spain covered acute and convalescent phases. PBMCs, B-cell-depleted T cells, or T cells were the source of the cDNA or gDNA that made up the material.

Per the authors' pipeline: Amplifying reference gene primers gave estimates of nucleated cell counts. Sequencing used immunoSEQ multiplex PCR; TCRdb keeps in-frame clones, though not all of them. V, J and clone size derive from that table, while D and trimming were established from the DNA sequence. The table shows over 85,000 clones, with roughly 87% occurring only once. The sequence was collected from a man aged 65 to 85 with acute or convalescent COVID-19. The chain uses TRBV7-2 and TRBJ2-2; D is perhaps TRBD1 (5 bases). The sample consisted of peripheral blood. The CDR3 DNA is TGTGCCAGCAGCTTATTCAGGGACACCGGGGAGCTGTTTTTT. Translating gives CASSLFRDTGELFF. The whole variable domain, filled in from reference TRBV7-2 and TRBJ2-2, reads GAGVSQSPSNKVTEKGKDVELRCDPISGHTALYWYRQSLGQGLEFLIYFQGNSAPDKSGLPSDRFSAERTGGSVSTLTIQRTQQEDSAVYLCASSLFRDTGELFFGEGSRLTVL.